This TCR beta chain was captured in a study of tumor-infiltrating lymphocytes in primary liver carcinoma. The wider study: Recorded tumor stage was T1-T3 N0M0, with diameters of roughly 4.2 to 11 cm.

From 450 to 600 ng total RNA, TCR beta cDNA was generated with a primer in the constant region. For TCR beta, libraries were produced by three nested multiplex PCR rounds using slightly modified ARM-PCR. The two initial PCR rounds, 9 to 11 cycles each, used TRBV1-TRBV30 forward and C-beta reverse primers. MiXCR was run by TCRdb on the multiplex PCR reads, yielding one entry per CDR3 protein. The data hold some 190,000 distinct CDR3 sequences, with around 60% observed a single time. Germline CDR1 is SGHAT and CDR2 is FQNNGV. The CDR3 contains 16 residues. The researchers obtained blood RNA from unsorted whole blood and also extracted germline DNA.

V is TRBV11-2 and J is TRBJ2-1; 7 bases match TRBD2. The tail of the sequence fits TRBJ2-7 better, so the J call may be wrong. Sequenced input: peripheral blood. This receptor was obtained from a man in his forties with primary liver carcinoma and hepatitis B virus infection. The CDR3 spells CASSAPGIAGRNEQYF. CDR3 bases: TGTGCCAGCAGCGCCCCGGGAATAGCGGGTCGCAATGAGCAGTACTTC.